The 25 T cell receptor beta chains in this list originate from one sample, sequenced in a study of T cells in Graves' hyperthyroidism and ophthalmopathy. Amplification yielded TCR beta CDR3 regions, with RNA transcripts as the source. During a first-round RT-PCR of the TCR CDR3, the HTBI primer set was used. TCRdb redid the calling of the multiplex PCR reads with MiXCR, one entry per CDR3 protein. The sample lists some 300,000 distinct CDR3 sequences; roughly 19% were seen once. The specimen was blood. The receptors shown here come from a man in his forties or fifties with Graves' ophthalmopathy.

The sample holds a few counts of this clonotype. The chain combines TRBV5-1 with TRBJ2-2; D gene uncertain. In germline, CDR1 is SGHRS, CDR2 YFSETQ. V dropped 4 bases and J dropped 4 bases, with 14 bases sitting between them. The CDR3 contains 15 residues. The CDR3 nucleotides read TGCGCCAGCAGCCACACTTCGTGGGGCACCGGGGAGCTGTTTTTT. It encodes CASSHTSWGTGELFF.

This clonotype occurred many times. This chain uses TRBV7-3 with TRBJ2-2, with 9 bases matching TRBD1. V was clipped by 5 bases and J by 7 bases; unmatched bases: 5. CDR3 length: 14 residues. CDR1 and CDR2 (germline): SGHTA, FQGTGA. The CDR3 loop is CASSATGGIGELFF. In DNA form, the CDR3 reads TGTGCCAGCAGCGCTACAGGGGGCATCGGGGAGCTGTTTTTT.

V usage is TRBV7-3 and J usage is TRBJ2-2, with 8 bases lining up with TRBD1. Germline-derived CDR1 and CDR2 are SGHTA and FQGTGA. The CDR3 length is 14 residues. J was trimmed by 5 bases and V by 5 bases; bases with no gene match: 4. CDR3 amino acids: CASSQGAVTGELFF. Here the CDR3 DNA reads TGTGCCAGCAGCCAGGGGGCGGTTACCGGGGAGCTGTTTTTT.

The genes are TRBV5-1 and TRBJ2-1; D call uncertain. Germline V gives CDR1 SGHRS, CDR2 YFSETQ. The CDR3 contains 13 residues. V was pared by 5 bases and J by 5 bases, with 11 bases between. CDR3 DNA: TGCGCCAGCAGTGCTACTATCAACAATGAGCAGTTCTTC. Translation gives CASSATINNEQFF. Full variable domain (remainder filled in from reference TRBV5-1 and TRBJ2-1): KAGVTQTPRYLIKTRGQQVTLSCSPISGHRSVSWYQQTPGQGLQFLFEYFSETQRNKGNFPGRFSGRQFSNSRSEMNVSTLELGDSALYLCASSATINNEQFFGPGTRLTVL.

This clonotype was picked up many times. This chain connects TRBV6-1 to TRBJ2-5; D is uncertain. CDR3 length equals 16 residues. Germline V gene data show CDR1 as MNHNS and CDR2 as SASEGT. V was clipped by 7 bases and J by 2 bases, with 20 bases between them. CDR3 sequence reads: CASIKNLGRYQETQYF. CDR3 DNA sequence: TGTGCCAGCATTAAAAACTTAGGACGGTATCAAGAGACCCAGTACTTC.

This chain links TRBV6-4 with TRBJ2-3, with 8 bases identical to TRBD1. Per the germline V gene, CDR1 is MRHNA and CDR2 is SNTAGT. The V segment lost 3 bases and the J segment 1 base; nucleotides outside the gene matches: 6. The CDR3 runs 16 residues. This chain's CDR3 is CASSDGPGQGTDTQYF. DNA of the CDR3: TGTGCCAGCAGTGATGGCCCGGGACAGGGCACAGATACGCAGTATTTT.

The sample holds a few counts of this clonotype. The genes are TRBV20-1 and TRBJ2-1; 9 bases align to TRBD2. Germline V gene sequence: CDR1 DFQATT, CDR2 SNEGSKA (reference sequence). CDR3 size: 14 residues. V shed 3 bases and J 3 bases; nucleotides not matched to a gene: 3. Here the CDR3 DNA reads TGCAGTGCTAGGCTAGCGGGGATCTACAATGAGCAGTTCTTC. Protein sequence: CSARLAGIYNEQFF.

The table lists this clonotype with a few counts. The rearrangement links TRBV20-1 to TRBJ1-1; D might be TRBD1 (6 bases). The germline CDR1 and CDR2 sequences are DFQATT and SNEGSKA (reference sequence). The CDR3 has 15 amino acids. V was shortened by 3 bases and J by 6 bases, with 20 bases between the two germline ends. The CDR3 reads CSARAGFYREPEAFF. CDR3 nucleotide sequence: TGCAGTGCTAGGGCAGGGTTTTACAGGGAGCCTGAAGCTTTCTTT.

This rearrangement joins TRBV6-1 to TRBJ2-4; D uncertain. Between the trimmed V and J ends, which lost 1 base and 0 bases, there was a span of 13 bases. Germline CDR1 MNHNS, CDR2 SASEGT. The CDR3 extends over 17 amino acids. The CDR3 coding sequence is TGTGCCAGCAGTGAAGTCCAGCTTGTGGGAGCCAAAAACATTCAGTACTTC. Its translation is CASSEVQLVGAKNIQYF.

The chain has TRBV12-3 or TRBV12-4 and TRBJ1-6; possible D gene TRBD1, 6 bases. With 0 bases removed from V and 8 bases from J, the gap between germline ends came to 8 bases. This CDR3 is built from 14 residues. CDR3 region: CASSLAGGDSPLHF. CDR3 nucleotide sequence: TGTGCCAGCAGTTTAGCAGGGGGGGATTCACCCCTCCACTTT.

This clonotype was seen many times. The V call is TRBV2, the J call TRBJ2-5; tentatively, D is TRBD1 (5 bases). This CDR3 region has 15 residues. V shed 4 bases and J shed 1 base, with 13 bases lying between them. The germline V gene encodes CDR1 SNHLY and CDR2 FYNNEI. This CDR3 reads CASSAARVGQETQYF. CDR3 sequence (DNA): TGTGCCAGCAGTGCTGCCAGGGTGGGCCAAGAGACCCAGTACTTC.

V usage is TRBV5-6 and J usage is TRBJ1-5; tentative D call: TRBD1 (5 bases). This CDR3 has 16 amino acids. CDR1 and CDR2 from the germline V gene are SGHDT and YYEEEE. Trimming took 0 bases from V and 4 from J, leaving 14 bases between them. CDR3 amino acids: CASSLARRGPNQPQHF. In DNA, the CDR3 is TGTGCCAGCAGCTTGGCCAGAAGGGGCCCGAATCAGCCCCAGCATTTT.

This clonotype was seen ten or more times. The genes are TRBV14 and TRBJ2-1, with 8 bases aligning to TRBD2. V shed 4 bases and J 7 bases; nucleotides not matched to a gene: 9. Germline CDR1 is SGHDN and CDR2 is FVKESK. The CDR3 runs to 15 residues. This CDR3 reads CASSRPGTSKNEQFF. The DNA of the CDR3 is TGTGCCAGCAGCCGACCCGGGACTAGTAAAAATGAGCAGTTCTTC.

Many counts were recorded for this clonotype. The V gene is TRBV7-3, the J gene TRBJ2-1; 7 bases align to TRBD2. This CDR3 region has 14 residues. CDR1 is SGHTA and CDR2 is FQGTGA in the germline V gene. The ends lost 5 bases at V and 2 bases at J; junction bases unmatched: 3. CDR3 bases: TGTGCCAGCAGCCCCGGGACTACCTACAATGAGCAGTTCTTC. Its translation: CASSPGTTYNEQFF.

This clonotype was seen more than once but under ten times. The J gene is TRBJ2-1, the V gene TRBV30, with 12 nucleotides matching TRBD2. Germline trimming cut 4 bases from V and 3 bases from J; bases unmatched to any gene: 10. The CDR3 loop spans 17 amino acids. The germline CDR1 and CDR2 sequences are GTSNPN and SVGIG (reference sequence). CDR3 protein: CAWTRLAGAHLYNEQFF. CDR3 sequence (DNA): TGTGCCTGGACAAGACTAGCGGGAGCTCACCTCTACAATGAGCAGTTCTTC.

This clonotype was recorded at least ten times. The chain joins TRBV6-1 to TRBJ1-6; 7 nucleotides match TRBD1. Germline-derived CDR1 and CDR2 are MNHNS and SASEGT. V gave up 2 bases and J gave up 5 bases; unmatched junction bases: 3. This CDR3 is 15 amino acids long. This CDR3 reads CASSEKGAHNSPLHF. DNA of the CDR3: TGTGCCAGCAGTGAAAAGGGGGCACATAATTCACCCCTCCACTTT.

About this clonotype: A read error is possible here, since a much larger clone lies one base away. J is TRBJ2-5 and V is TRBV29-1; D possibly corresponds to TRBD1 (5 bases). V was clipped by 5 bases and J by 4 bases, with 20 bases between them. Per the germline V gene, CDR1 is SQVTM and CDR2 is ANQGSEA. The CDR3 length is 15 residues. Here the CDR3 DNA reads TGCAGCGTTCCGCCCCAGACCAGGGCAGGAGAGACCCAGTACTTC. This encodes CSVPPQTRAGETQYF.

The chain carries TRBV4-1 and TRBJ2-1, with D unclear. This CDR3 spans 13 amino acids. V lost 0 bases, J lost 7 bases, and 7 bases lay in between. Germline V gives CDR1 MGHRA, CDR2 YSYEKL. CDR3 residues: CASSQEWRNEQFF. CDR3 in DNA: TGCGCCAGCAGCCAAGAGTGGCGGAATGAGCAGTTCTTC.

About this clonotype: This could be a read error, since a much larger clone is one nucleotide away. This chain links TRBV20-1 with TRBJ2-1, with 10 positions matching TRBD2. The CDR3 has 15 amino acids. The germline CDR1 and CDR2 sequences are DFQATT and SNEGSKA (reference sequence). Trimming cost V 6 bases and J 5 bases; bases outside gene matches: 10. The CDR3 bases are TGCAGTGCAAAACTCCTAGCGGGAGACCACAATGAGCAGTTCTTC. It specifies CSAKLLAGDHNEQFF.

This clonotype was detected many times. The gene calls are TRBV6-1 and TRBJ2-1, with TRBD2 matching over 10 bases. V lost 6 bases to trimming and J lost 4 bases; unmatched junction nucleotides: 6. The V gene's germline CDR1 is MNHNS and CDR2 SASEGT. The length of the CDR3 is 15 residues. The CDR3 DNA reads as TGTGCCAGCAGCTCTAGGACTAGCGGATACAATGAGCAGTTCTTC. It yields the protein CASSSRTSGYNEQFF.

This clonotype has ten or more counts. This chain joins TRBV4-1 and TRBJ2-1; 9 bases agree with TRBD2. The V segment lost 0 bases and the J segment 5 bases; nucleotides outside the gene matches: 11. Germline CDR1 reads MGHRA; CDR2 reads YSYEKL. The CDR3 is 18 residues long. In DNA, the CDR3 is TGCGCCAGCAGCCAAGAGACTAGCGGCATTTCGCCGCACAATGAGCAGTTCTTC. Translating it yields CASSQETSGISPHNEQFF.

The chain uses TRBV12-3 or TRBV12-4 and TRBJ2-7, with 12 bases fitting TRBD1. This CDR3 comprises 15 residues. The V gene end was trimmed by 6 bases and the J gene end by 7 bases; junction bases not matched to a gene: 10. In DNA form, the CDR3 reads TGTGCCAGCAGCTCGGGACAGGGGGCGCTGGGAGAGCAGTACTTC. Amino acids: CASSSGQGALGEQYF.

The gene calls are TRBV6-1 and TRBJ2-7; 12 bases match TRBD2. Trimming removed 4 bases from V and 2 bases from J; junction bases left unmatched: 3. CDR1 and CDR2 from the germline V gene are MNHNS and SASEGT. This CDR3 spans 15 amino acids. The CDR3 bases are TGTGCCAGCAGTGCACTAGCGGGGGGCCCCTACGAGCAGTACTTC. This gives the protein CASSALAGGPYEQYF.

This clonotype has ten or more counts. The chain recombines TRBV11-1 with TRBJ2-1, with 13 positions matching TRBD2. Germline V gene data show CDR1 as SGHAT and CDR2 as FQDESV (reference sequence). The CDR3 is 17 amino acids. Trimming took 1 base from V and 9 from J; bases not matched to a gene: 9. The CDR3 spells CASSLGVLAGGPREQFF. The CDR3 DNA follows: TGTGCCAGCAGCTTAGGGGTACTAGCGGGAGGGCCCCGTGAGCAGTTCTTC. The full variable domain, completed using reference TRBV11-1 and TRBJ2-1, is EAEVAQSPRYKITEKSQAVAFWCDPISGHATLYWYRQILGQGPELLVQFQDESVVDDSQLPKDRFSAERLKGVDSTLKIQPAELGDSAMYLCASSLGVLAGGPREQFFGPGTRLTVL.

This rearrangement joins TRBV5-1 to TRBJ2-7; no clear D. Germline V CDR1 and CDR2: SGHRS, YFSETQ. V lost 5 bases and J lost 3, with 18 bases in between. The CDR3 has 15 amino acids. The DNA of the CDR3 is TGCGCCAGCAGGAGGAGCTCTCTTAGAATCTACGAGCAGTACTTC. Its translation is CASRRSSLRIYEQYF.